The T cell receptor beta chain under discussion was sequenced for a study of tumor and adjacent non-tumor tissue in lung cancer. The overall study: The cohort had about 12 adenocarcinoma, a couple of squamous cell and 1 small cell patients. General observations from the study: Top 100 clones took a larger repertoire share in normal lung.

Trimming pared 6 bases from V and 6 bases from J, leaving 18 bases between. CDR3 length: 15 amino acids. CDR1 is MNHNS and CDR2 is SASEGT in the germline V gene. Three rounds of nested PCR, following a modified ARM-PCR protocol, produced the TCRbeta library. TCRdb re-called the multiplex PCR reads with MiXCR, one entry per CDR3 protein. Of fewer than 90,000 distinct CDR3 sequences listed, 75% to 85% were seen once; the top ten hold 21%. No cell sorting was done before RNA was extracted from the tissue. The normal lung tissue was taken more than 3 cm from the tumor edge. Ten or more counts support this clonotype. What it recognizes is unknown.

Sequencing input: distant non-tumor lung tissue. This rearrangement joins TRBV6-1 to TRBJ2-1; a weak D match, TRBD2 (7 bases). This receptor was obtained from a woman between 50 and 59 years old with non-small cell lung cancer. CDR3: CASSPLEGGGNEQFF. In DNA, the CDR3 is TGTGCCAGCAGCCCTTTAGAGGGGGGGGGCAATGAGCAGTTCTTC.